This TCR beta chain was recovered during a study of CD8 T cells in ankylosing spondylitis. Germline V gene lookup returns CDR1 LNHNV and CDR2 YYDKDF (reference sequence). V lost 2 bases and J lost 2; bases outside the gene matches: 4. The CDR3 spans 15 residues. Quantitative 5'-RACE with molecular barcodes generated TCR beta libraries. TCRdb re-analysed the 5' RACE reads in MiXCR, keeping a single row per CDR3 protein. The table includes 450,000 to 550,000 distinct CDR3 sequences, roughly 5.2% detected once. The study, taken as a whole, reports: Matched ankylosing spondylitis synovial fluid reportedly contained a significantly enriched population of disease-linked clones. A TCR beta motif of 7 to 9 highly homologous variants seemed to mark ankylosing spondylitis blood. CD8+ disease-linked clones were present at relatively low frequencies in blood.

Details on this clonotype: The antigen remains unidentified.

This chain uses TRBV15 with TRBJ2-7; TRBD1 matches at 9 bases. Material: blood, either unsorted or a sorted T cell fraction (not recorded which). This clonotype was sampled from a male donor with ankylosing spondylitis. CDR3 in DNA: TGTGCCACCAGCAGACCGGGACAGGGAACCTACGAGCAGTACTTC. Protein: CATSRPGQGTYEQYF.